This passage covers 15 T cell receptor beta chains from one sample sequenced in a study of control samples from healthy donors and cancer patients. Generated by immunoSEQ multiplex PCR, the TCRdb table keeps only in-frame clones and is missing some. Of under 150,000 clones in the sample, roughly 89% were seen once. The sample was PBMCs. These receptors originate from a man aged 45-65 years with head and neck cancer.

CDR3 in DNA: TGCGCCAGCAGCATCGGGGATGCCTATGGCTACACCTTC. This codes for CASSIGDAYGYTF. V and J are TRBV5-1 and TRBJ1-2; unclear D gene. Germline values: CDR1 SGHRS, CDR2 YFSETQ. The germline V and J ends were trimmed by 4 bases and 4 bases, with 11 bases remaining between them. This CDR3 is built from 13 residues. Drawing the rest from reference TRBV5-1 and TRBJ1-2, the complete variable domain is KAGVTQTPRYLIKTRGQQVTLSCSPISGHRSVSWYQQTPGQGLQFLFEYFSETQRNKGNFPGRFSGRQFSNSRSEMNVSTLELGDSALYLCASSIGDAYGYTFGSGTRLTVV.

This sequence joins TRBV5-4 and TRBJ2-1; 7 bases map to TRBD2. Germline loops: CDR1 SGHNT, CDR2 YYREEE (reference sequence). The junction had 6 bases not matched to a gene; V was cut back by 4 bases and J by 2 bases. This CDR3 contains 15 residues. CDR3 coding DNA: TGTGCCAGCAGCCCCCTGGGGAGGGCCTACAATGAGCAGTTCTTC. Its translation: CASSPLGRAYNEQFF. Looking up the rest from reference TRBV5-4 and TRBJ2-1 gives the full variable domain: ETGVTQSPTHLIKTRGQQVTLRCSSQSGHNTVSWYQQALGQGPQFIFQYYREEENGRGNFPPRFSGLQFPNYSSELNVNALELDDSALYLCASSPLGRAYNEQFFGPGTRLTVL.

J is TRBJ2-1 and V is TRBV2; D is undetermined. Germline CDR1 is SNHLY and CDR2 is FYNNEI. There are 13 residues in the CDR3. V was cut by 5 bases and J by 6 bases, with 11 bases left in between. In DNA form, the CDR3 reads TGTGCCAGCAGTTCCCTTTTGGGCAATGAGCAGTTCTTC. Translated: CASSSLLGNEQFF. The full variable domain, its missing parts supplied by reference TRBV2 and TRBJ2-1, is EPEVTQTPSHQVTQMGQEVILRCVPISNHLYFYWYRQILGQKVEFLVSFYNNEISEKSEIFDDQFSVERPDGSNFTLKIRSTKLEDSAMYFCASSSLLGNEQFFGPGTRLTVL.

The chain has TRBV25-1 and TRBJ2-7; TRBD1 agrees at 8 bases. CDR1 is MGHDK, CDR2 SYGVNS, per germline. The CDR3 loop spans 15 amino acids. After removal of 2 bases from V and 3 bases from J, the junction contained 6 bases not matched to a gene. CDR3 sequence: CASSEPSTGDYEQYF. The CDR3 nucleotides read TGTGCCAGCAGTGAACCTTCGACAGGGGACTACGAGCAGTACTTC.

The chain combines TRBV6-5 with TRBJ2-2; no clear D. The CDR3 contains 14 residues. V was trimmed by 5 bases and J by 7 bases, leaving 14 bases between them. Germline assignment: CDR1 MNHEY and CDR2 SVGAGI. CDR3 DNA sequence: TGTGCCAGCAGTCCAAAGTCCCGTCGCGGGGAGCTGTTTTTT. Its translation is CASSPKSRRGELFF.

This rearrangement joins TRBV25-1 to TRBJ1-2; TRBD1 matches 10 bases. Germline CDR1 and CDR2: MGHDK and SYGVNS. The CDR3 contains 17 residues. V lost 2 bases to trimming and J lost 4 bases; unmatched junction nucleotides: 10. For the CDR3, the DNA is TGTGCCAGCAGTGAAGTTGACAGGGGGCAGGGGAGCTATGGCTACACCTTC. Translating gives CASSEVDRGQGSYGYTF.

This clone was counted a single time. CDR3 residues: CASSPLGDTQYF. Written as DNA, the CDR3 is TGTGCCAGCAGCCCGCTCGGAGATACGCAGTATTTT. The chain recombines TRBV7-9 with TRBJ2-3, with D unclear. Germline CDR1 SEHNR, CDR2 FQNEAQ (reference sequence). V was pared by 5 bases and J by 5 bases, with 8 bases between. The CDR3 runs to 12 residues.

The CDR3 here is CASSLEGGRLAGPDTQYF. The CDR3 nucleotides read TGTGCCAGCAGCTTAGAAGGCGGTAGGCTAGCGGGGCCAGATACGCAGTATTTT. This sequence joins TRBV7-6 and TRBJ2-3; TRBD2 matches 9 bases. The CDR3 has 18 amino acids. Losses at the gene ends were 1 base for V and 4 bases for J; bases not matched to a gene: 12. Per the germline V gene, CDR1 is SGHVS and CDR2 is FNYEAQ.

The chain joins TRBV30 to TRBJ1-5; 8 nucleotides match TRBD1. In germline, CDR1 is GTSNPN, CDR2 SVGIG (reference sequence). V trimming: 2 bases; J trimming: 0 bases; junction bases outside the gene matches: 3. The CDR3 is made up of 15 amino acids. The CDR3 here is CAWSKGQASNQPQHF. For the CDR3, the DNA is TGTGCCTGGAGTAAGGGACAGGCTAGCAATCAGCCCCAGCATTTT.

The DNA of the CDR3 is TGTGCCAGCAGTTTGCTGGGGGATGAAGCTTTCTTT. This gives the protein CASSLLGDEAFF. V is TRBV27 and J is TRBJ1-1; a weak D match, TRBD1 (5 bases). The CDR3 length is 12 residues. Trimming removed 3 bases from V and 7 bases from J, with 9 bases in between. Germline CDR1 is MNHEY and CDR2 is SMNVEV (reference sequence).

This clone has a single count. J is TRBJ2-3 and V is TRBV6-2 or TRBV6-3; perhaps TRBD2 as D (5 bases). Trimming took 6 bases from V and 5 from J, leaving 18 bases between them. Looked up from germline, CDR1 is MNHEY and CDR2 is SVGEGT. This CDR3 comprises 15 residues. CDR3 loop: CASSLLTRTLDTQYF. The CDR3 bases are TGTGCCAGCAGCCTCCTCACGCGGACTCTAGATACGCAGTATTTT.

The table lists this clone with a few counts. The gene calls are TRBV4-1 and TRBJ1-5, with 7 positions matching TRBD1. The CDR3 is made up of 14 amino acids. Per germline, CDR1 MGHRA and CDR2 YSYEKL. V shed 8 bases, J shed 1 base, and the junction held 5 bases outside the gene matches. CDR3 region: CASGHRGSNQPQHF. The CDR3, as DNA: TGCGCCAGCGGACACAGGGGAAGCAATCAGCCCCAGCATTTT.

V and J are TRBV5-1 and TRBJ2-7, with 8 bases matching TRBD1. The CDR3 is made up of 14 amino acids. The ends lost 1 base at V and 6 bases at J; junction bases unmatched: 6. In germline, CDR1 is SGHRS, CDR2 YFSETQ. CDR3 sequence: CASSLFRGHREQYF. The CDR3 coding sequence is TGCGCCAGCAGCTTGTTCAGGGGGCATCGCGAGCAGTACTTC. Full variable domain (rest looked up from reference TRBV5-1 and TRBJ2-7): KAGVTQTPRYLIKTRGQQVTLSCSPISGHRSVSWYQQTPGQGLQFLFEYFSETQRNKGNFPGRFSGRQFSNSRSEMNVSTLELGDSALYLCASSLFRGHREQYFGPGTRLTVT.

The gene calls are TRBV3-1 (or the pseudogene TRBV3-2) and TRBJ1-6, with a possible D match to TRBD1 (6 bases). Germline V gives CDR1 LGHDT, CDR2 YNNKEL (reference sequence). The CDR3 is 14 residues long. V was shortened by 4 bases and J by 8 bases, with 12 bases between the two germline ends. The CDR3 region has the DNA TGTGCCAGCAGCCTTGCCGAGGGGGATTCACCCCTCCACTTT. It codes for CASSLAEGDSPLHF.

This clone has just one count. The V and J genes are TRBV27 and TRBJ2-7; no clear D gene. The V gene lost 6 bases and the J gene lost 4 bases, with 10 bases spanning the gap. In germline, CDR1 is MNHEY, CDR2 SMNVEV (reference sequence). CDR3 size: 12 residues. CDR3 sequence (DNA): TGTGCCAGCAGCTCGCCAAATTACGAGCAGTACTTC. Protein sequence: CASSSPNYEQYF.